This T cell receptor (beta chain) was recorded in a study of human T cells and chemical hapten exposure. The time point: healthy volunteer bleed at 6 weeks. Unfractionated whole blood yielded total RNA. In the study's own analysis: With a range of about 20,000 to 700,000, the median per sample was about 87,000 TCRs. TCRdb fed the RACE reads into MiXCR, producing one record per CDR3 protein. These V and J calls are TCRdb output, not the study's own analysis. The sample has roughly 71,000 distinct CDR3 sequences; approximately 6.5% are singletons. This clonotype was counted a few times. This CDR3 is 18 amino acids long. V lost 2 bases, J lost 2 bases, and 12 bases stayed unmatched. Germline values: CDR1 LGHNT, CDR2 FRNRAP.

V usage is TRBV12-5 and J usage is TRBJ2-7; TRBD1 matches 10 bases. The sequencing sample was made of whole blood. The TCR sequence derives from a female donor in good health. Some clones in this sample may be carry-over from other donors' samples. The CDR3 sequence: CASGLPSLPGQGTYEQYF. The CDR3 DNA reads as TGTGCTAGTGGTTTGCCATCTTTACCGGGACAGGGGACCTACGAGCAGTACTTC.